What follows are 20 T cell receptor beta chains derived from one specimen sequenced in a study of OX40 agonist ivuxolimab in advanced cancers. Only in-frame clones appear in the TCRdb table, and some are missing; sequencing was by immunoSEQ multiplex PCR. Of about 84,000 clones in the sample, roughly 82% are singletons; the top ten hold less than 3%. Here the sequenced sample was CD4+ or CD8+ T cells sorted from blood, taken in a trial of the OX40 agonist ivuxolimab. All receptors come from an adult with an advanced solid tumor such as melanoma, head and neck, liver or kidney cancer.

The table lists this clone with a count of one. J is TRBJ2-7 and V is TRBV11-2; D perhaps matches TRBD1 (6 bases). V was pared by 1 base and J by 1 base, with 14 bases between. Germline CDR1 SGHAT, CDR2 FQNNGV. This CDR3 is 16 amino acids long. CDR3 residues: CASSLVLTGGSYEQYF. CDR3 bases: TGTGCCAGCAGCTTAGTCTTGACAGGCGGGTCCTACGAGCAGTACTTC.

CDR3 in DNA: TGCGCCAGCAGCTTGACAGGAGGGTCGGAGACCCAGTACTTC. Protein sequence: CASSLTGGSETQYF. The genes are TRBV5-1 and TRBJ2-5; the D gene is possibly TRBD2 (6 bases). The CDR3 has 14 residues. CDR1 SGHRS and CDR2 YFSETQ come from the germline V gene. The V gene lost 1 base and the J gene lost 5 bases, with 12 bases spanning the gap.

V is TRBV30 and J is TRBJ1-2, with 8 bases fitting TRBD1. Germline CDR1 reads GTSNPN; CDR2 reads SVGIG (reference sequence). J was trimmed by 4 bases and V by 2 bases; bases with no gene match: 3. This CDR3 is 13 amino acids long. The CDR3 DNA reads TGTGCCTGGAGTCTGCAGGGGGCCTATGGCTACACCTTC. Encoded protein: CAWSLQGAYGYTF.

As regards this clone: One junction end does not reproduce the germline sequence, and a read error may be involved. The rearrangement links TRBV27 to TRBJ2-3; TRBD1 agrees at 7 bases. The V gene's germline CDR1 is MNHEY and CDR2 SMNVEV (reference sequence). The CDR3 sequence is 13 residues long. The chain's CDR3 is CASTLQGTDTQYF. In nucleotides, the CDR3 is TGTGCCAGCACTTTACAGGGGACAGATACGCAGTATTTT.

The chain recombines TRBV11-2 with TRBJ1-4; 8 nucleotides agree with TRBD1. The V and J ends lost 3 bases and 11 bases, in that order; junction bases with no gene match: 5. The germline CDR1 and CDR2 sequences are SGHAT and FQNNGV. The length of the CDR3 is 13 residues. The CDR3 coding sequence is TGTGCCAGCAGCTTGGACAGGGCGGTCAAACTGTTTTTT. This codes for CASSLDRAVKLFF.

Written as DNA, the CDR3 is TGTGCCAGCAATTCACAGGGGGCGGAGCCCCAGCATTTT. This gives the protein CASNSQGAEPQHF. The J gene is TRBJ1-5, the V gene TRBV28; the match to TRBD1 covers 9 bases. This CDR3 spans 13 amino acids. Unmatched junction bases numbered 6, after V lost 7 bases and J lost 8 bases. Germline-derived CDR1 and CDR2 are MDHEN and SYDVKM.

The V gene is TRBV7-7, the J gene TRBJ2-2; D not resolved. Germline assignment: CDR1 SSHAT and CDR2 FNYEAQ (reference sequence). The V end was cut by 1 base, the J end by 4 bases, with 7 bases between. The CDR3 sequence is 14 residues long. CDR3 sequence: CASSLGPSTGELFF. The CDR3 coding sequence is TGTGCCAGCAGCTTAGGGCCCTCCACCGGGGAGCTGTTTTTT.

V usage is TRBV4-3 and J usage is TRBJ2-5; 8 bases line up with TRBD1. The V gene's germline CDR1 is LGHNA and CDR2 YSLEER. CDR3 length equals 18 residues. Trimming removed 4 bases from V and 4 bases from J; junction bases left unmatched: 17. CDR3 residues: CASSLQPTTTGASETQYF. The CDR3 DNA is TGCGCCAGCAGCCTCCAACCCACCACGACAGGGGCATCAGAGACCCAGTACTTC.

The V gene is TRBV10-1, the J gene TRBJ2-1; 7 bases agree with TRBD2. Germline CDR1 and CDR2: WNHNN and SYGVQD (reference sequence). The J segment lost 0 bases and the V segment lost 4 bases, leaving 0 bases of the junction unmatched. This CDR3 is 14 amino acids long. The CDR3 region is CASSGGSSYNEQFF. The DNA for the CDR3 is TGCGCCAGCAGTGGCGGGAGCTCCTACAATGAGCAGTTCTTC.

In this sample, this clone turned up a few times. The chain uses TRBV4-3 and TRBJ1-2; weak D call: TRBD1 (5 bases). The CDR3 spans 14 residues. Germline V gene sequence: CDR1 LGHNA, CDR2 YSLEER. Between the trimmed V and J ends, which lost 2 bases and 7 bases, there was a span of 14 bases. CDR3 loop: CASSQFTQGGGYTF. DNA of the CDR3: TGCGCCAGCAGCCAATTCACGCAGGGAGGTGGCTACACCTTC.

The chain carries TRBV6-6 and TRBJ2-7, with 10 bases matching TRBD1. The junction had 3 bases not matched to a gene; V was cut back by 2 bases and J by 5 bases. In germline, CDR1 is MNHNY, CDR2 SVGAGI (reference sequence). CDR3 length: 14 amino acids. CDR3 in DNA: TGTGCCAGCAGTTACGGGGACAGGGGCCACGAGCAGTACTTC. It yields the protein CASSYGDRGHEQYF.

This chain links TRBV4-1 with TRBJ2-7, with D perhaps TRBD1 (5 bases). This CDR3 has 16 residues. The germline V gene has CDR1 MGHRA and CDR2 YSYEKL. Between the trimmed V and J ends, which lost 0 bases and 0 bases, there was a span of 12 bases. The CDR3 DNA reads TGCGCCAGCAGCCAAGAAGGTGGGGCCCACTCCTACGAGCAGTACGTC. Amino acid sequence: CASSQEGGAHSYEQYV.

The chain has TRBV5-1 and TRBJ1-4; D is uncertain. Trimming stripped 0 bases from V and 0 bases from J, with 12 bases between. Germline V lookup: CDR1 SGHRS, CDR2 YFSETQ. The CDR3 loop spans 17 amino acids. The DNA for the CDR3 is TGCGCCAGCAGCTTGGGTGTGGCAATGGCAACTAATGAAAAACTGTTTTTT. It yields the protein CASSLGVAMATNEKLFF.

Of note for this clone: The junction differs from germline at one of its ends, possibly a read error. Other DNA variants within this sample encode the same CDR3. V gene TRBV29-1 combines with J gene TRBJ1-2; D unresolved. The CDR3 is made up of 16 amino acids. CDR1 and CDR2 (germline): SQVTM, ANQGSEA. The DNA of the CDR3 is TGCAGCGTTGAAGGGGGAGGCAGGCAAAAGGAAAACCTTAGACACTTC. This translates into CSVEGGGRQKENLRHF.

The chain uses TRBV29-1 and TRBJ1-4, with TRBD1 identical over 7 bases. CDR1 SQVTM and CDR2 ANQGSEA come from the germline V gene. The V and J ends lost 2 bases and 5 bases, in that order; junction bases with no gene match: 2. This CDR3 spans 13 amino acids. The CDR3, as DNA: TGCAGCGTTGAAACAGGGGCGAATGAAAAACTGTTTTTT. Protein: CSVETGANEKLFF.

The genes are TRBV5-1 and TRBJ2-2; unclear D gene. Germline-derived CDR1 and CDR2 are SGHRS and YFSETQ. V dropped 2 bases and J dropped 1 base, with 6 bases sitting between them. The CDR3 totals 14 residues. CDR3 amino acids: CASSLTGNTGELFF. For the CDR3, the DNA is TGCGCCAGCAGCTTAACGGGGAACACCGGGGAGCTGTTTTTT.

The chain joins TRBV5-1 to TRBJ2-3, with TRBD1 matching over 9 bases. The CDR3 has 15 residues. Per germline, CDR1 SGHRS and CDR2 YFSETQ. V trimming: 6 bases; J trimming: 5 bases; junction bases outside the gene matches: 10. CDR3 protein: CASTQTGGGGDTQYF. The CDR3 DNA reads TGCGCCAGCACCCAGACAGGGGGTGGAGGAGATACGCAGTATTTT.

Only one count was recorded for this clone. The genes are TRBV29-1 and TRBJ1-2; no clear D. The CDR3 consists of 11 residues. Germline V lookup: CDR1 SQVTM, CDR2 ANQGSEA. Trimming removed 6 bases at V and 8 bases at J, with 13 bases between. CDR3 DNA: TGCAGCGTAGATAGACAACCCGGCTACACCTTC. This gives the protein CSVDRQPGYTF.

V is TRBV6-1 and J is TRBJ1-2; D may be TRBD1 (6 bases). V lost 2 bases to trimming and J lost 2 bases, with 12 bases between them. This CDR3 is 15 amino acids long. The germline V gene encodes CDR1 MNHNS and CDR2 SASEGT. This CDR3 reads CASSERGGLNYGYTF. In DNA form, the CDR3 reads TGTGCCAGCAGTGAAAGAGGGGGTCTGAACTATGGCTACACCTTC.

The chain has TRBV6-6 and TRBJ1-2; a weak D match, TRBD1 (5 bases). Germline V CDR1 and CDR2: MNHNY, SVGAGI (reference sequence). Trimming pared 5 bases from V and 9 bases from J, leaving 13 bases between. The CDR3 length is 12 residues. The CDR3 sequence: CASSLGQPRYTF. The DNA of the CDR3 is TGTGCCAGCAGTCTAGGACAACCGCGCTACACCTTC.